The rows below give T cell receptor beta chains drawn from one sample of a study of control samples from healthy donors and cancer patients. TCRdb's copy holds only in-frame clones and misses some; the assay was immunoSEQ multiplex PCR. Of around 95,000 clones in the sample, around four fifths were seen once. Specimen: blood. These receptors were taken from a man aged 25-45 years in good health. Each CDR3 is given with its conserved first and last residue. The D gene is left open where the match is weak. Where a row states a size, it is once, few, many or the class of an expanded clone; other rows omit it.

CDR3 | DNA | J | D | V | size
CASSQGGTEAFF | TGTGCCAGTAGTCAGGGGGGCACTGAAGCTTTCTTT | TRBJ1-1 | TRBD1 | TRBV19 | .
CASSSSKTGGITTNEKLFF | TGTGCCAGCAGCTCATCTAAGACAGGGGGAATCACAACTAATGAAAAACTGTTTTTT | TRBJ1-4 | TRBD1 | TRBV5-6 | .
CASNPGHRYGYTF | TGTGCCAGCAATCCGGGACACCGCTATGGCTACACCTTC | TRBJ1-2 | . | TRBV12-3/TRBV12-4 | .
CATSTAGTGANVLTF | TGTGCCACGTCAACTGCAGGGACTGGGGCCAACGTCCTGACTTTC | TRBJ2-6 | . | TRBV15 | .
CASSRPGYGYTF | TGTGCCAGCAGCCGCCCGGGCTATGGCTACACCTTC | TRBJ1-2 | . | TRBV6-6 | .
CASSKGPGELFF | TGTGCCAGCAGCAAAGGGCCCGGGGAGCTGTTTTTT | TRBJ2-2 | . | TRBV21-1 | .
CASSSGLAGRQETQYF | TGTGCCAGCAGCTCCGGACTAGCGGGGAGACAAGAGACCCAGTACTTC | TRBJ2-5 | TRBD2 | TRBV11-2 | few
CASTSFWSQGARNTEAFF | TGTGCCAGCACCTCTTTTTGGTCACAGGGGGCCCGGAACACTGAAGCTTTCTTT | TRBJ1-1 | TRBD1 | TRBV28 | .
CASSLNSGAYNEQFF | TGTGCCAGCAGCTTAAATAGCGGGGCCTACAATGAGCAGTTCTTC | TRBJ2-1 | TRBD2 | TRBV7-3 | .
CASSVGLADSSTQQYF | TGTGCCAGCAGCGTAGGGCTAGCGGACTCATCTACGCAGCAGTACTTC | TRBJ2-7 | TRBD2 | TRBV9 | many
CASSFGTGDYEQYF | TGTGCCAGCAGTTTCGGGACAGGGGACTACGAGCAGTACTTC | TRBJ2-7 | TRBD1 | TRBV27 | .
CASGGSTNVLTF | TGTGCCAGCGGGGGTTCGACCAACGTCCTGACTTTC | TRBJ2-6 | . | TRBV2 | .
CASSLAPGTGHGYTF | TGTGCCAGCAGCTTAGCCCCGGGGACAGGGCATGGCTACACCTTC | TRBJ1-2 | TRBD1 | TRBV7-2 | .
CASRGTASGFEQYF | TGTGCCAGCAGGGGGACAGCCTCAGGCTTCGAGCAGTACTTC | TRBJ2-7 | TRBD1 | TRBV2 | few
CASSLQGAVTEAFF | TGTGCCAGCAGCTTACAGGGGGCGGTCACTGAAGCTTTCTTT | TRBJ1-1 | TRBD1 | TRBV6-5 | .
CASSLDHTPGNTIYF | TGTGCCAGCAGCTTAGACCATACTCCTGGAAACACCATATATTTT | TRBJ1-3 | . | TRBV7-8 | .
CASSRGLAGVTDTQYF | TGTGCCAGCAGCCGGGGACTAGCGGGGGTGACAGATACGCAGTATTTT | TRBJ2-3 | TRBD2 | TRBV3-1/TRBV3-2 | .
CASSLGRNYGYTF | TGTGCCAGCAGTTTAGGGAGAAACTATGGCTACACCTTC | TRBJ1-2 | . | TRBV12-3/TRBV12-4 | .
CASSIQANQETQYF | TGTGCCAGTAGTATACAAGCCAACCAAGAGACCCAGTACTTC | TRBJ2-5 | . | TRBV19 | .
CASSLVWGNTEAFF | TGTGCCAGCAGCTTAGTTTGGGGGAACACTGAAGCTTTCTTT | TRBJ1-1 | . | TRBV7-2 | .
CATGEQLSNQPQHF | TGTGCCACGGGGGAACAGCTTAGCAATCAGCCCCAGCATTTT | TRBJ1-5 | . | TRBV10-3 | .
CASTSLREKLFF | TGTGCCAGTACGTCCCTACGGGAAAAACTGTTTTTT | TRBJ1-4 | . | TRBV19 | .
CAWSTGSYNSPLHF | TGTGCCTGGAGTACAGGCTCCTATAATTCACCCCTCCACTTT | TRBJ1-6 | . | TRBV30 | .
CAISESMDSTDTQYF | TGTGCCATCAGTGAGTCCATGGACTCCACAGATACGCAGTATTTT | TRBJ2-3 | . | TRBV10-3 | .
CASSERLATDTQYF | TGTGCCAGTAGTGAGCGACTAGCGACAGATACGCAGTATTTT | TRBJ2-3 | TRBD2 | TRBV19 | once
CASSDAPTGSYGYTF | TGTGCCAGCAGTGACGCCCCGACAGGAAGCTATGGCTACACCTTC | TRBJ1-2 | . | TRBV6-6 | .
CASSLSQGPYGYTF | TGTGCCAGCAGTTTATCCCAGGGACCTTATGGCTACACCTTC | TRBJ1-2 | . | TRBV28 | .
CASSAGGTNEKLFF | TGTGCCAGCAGTGCAGGGGGAACTAATGAAAAACTGTTTTTT | TRBJ1-4 | TRBD1 | TRBV25-1 | once
CASSYGTVREGQYF | TGTGCCAGCAGTTACGGGACAGTCAGGGAAGGGCAGTATTTT | TRBJ2-3 | TRBD1 | TRBV6-5 | .